This T cell receptor (beta chain) was identified in a study of blood T cell repertoires in COVID-19. Study-wide context: COVID-19 samples from acute and convalescent phases originated in the United States, Italy and Spain.

CDR3 length: 14 amino acids. The germline V gene encodes CDR1 MNHEY and CDR2 SMNVEV (reference sequence). Trimming removed 7 bases at V and 1 base at J, with 13 bases between. Original handling: Using reference gene primer amplification, nucleated cell counts were estimated. The repertoire was sequenced with immunoSEQ multiplex PCR; TCRdb's copy has only in-frame clones and lacks some. The D gene and trimming were derived from the DNA, and the V and J assignments and clone size from that table. The sample gives about 350,000 clones, roughly 90% of which show up once; about 7.3% is in the top ten. Patients of the Seattle cohort, enrolled during active infection, were followed longitudinally.

The TCR comes from a woman aged 65 to 85 with COVID-19, enrolled during active disease. Sequences were obtained from peripheral blood. The V call is TRBV27, the J call TRBJ1-1; D gene uncertain. The chain's CDR3 is CASTTRGSNTEAFF. The CDR3 nucleotides read TGTGCCAGCACCACTCGAGGGTCGAACACTGAAGCTTTCTTT.